This T cell receptor beta chain came from a study of CD8 T cells in Susac syndrome (dated by TCRdb to between 2018 and 2021). In the study overall: Among the sequenced Susac syndrome patients, roughly six had clinically active disease and 8 or 9 were in clinical remission. At blood withdrawal, Susac syndrome patients were either therapy-naive, taking corticosteroids (in some cases with IVIg as well), or taking IVIg alone. The study used repertoire sequencing to test whether antigen drove CD8+ T cell activation and differentiation in Susac syndrome. Results and caveats for the whole study, not just this receptor: The number of individuals in the TCR sequencing and HLA analysis was acknowledged as relatively small. The CD4+ T cell repertoire of patients with Susac syndrome showed no detectable clonal expansion.

High-throughput TCR beta sequencing profiled peripheral blood CD8+ and CD4+ T cells from healthy donors, Susac syndrome patients and multiple sclerosis patients. Recently defined diagnostic criteria for definite or probable disease were met by the Susac syndrome patients. Bulk CD8+ and CD4+ T cells were purified by magnetic negative isolation, whereas CD8+ TEMRA cells were enriched by FACS. Blood was drawn into EDTA tubes, processed within 24 hours, and PBMCs were isolated by density gradient centrifugation. PBMCs intended for TCR sequencing were frozen in liquid nitrogen and were later thawed in a 37 degrees C water bath. The sorted or isolated CD4+, CD8+ and CD8+ TEMRA cells reached a purity of at least 90%. This clonotype is a singleton in its sample. Its antigen target is currently unknown. No base quality information exists; no much larger clone differs at one position. One read alone is a weak basis.

RNA was extracted using the RNeasy kit, and about 0.45 to 1 ug of the RNA was reverse transcribed with random hexamers. The immunoSEQ multiplex PCR assay, covering 54 Vbeta and 13 Jbeta segments, was used to amplify TCR beta CDR3 regions. To correct PCR amplification bias, a synthetic template baseline was used for both primer optimization and computational correction. The paper's data handling went like this. Reads were assigned to V, D and J genes according to IMGT and analyzed in immunoSEQ Analyzer, with only productive sequences retained. Clonality was calculated as one minus the Shannon entropy normalized by log2 of the number of productive unique sequences. For each patient and control, public and private clones were evaluated within the 100 most prevalent clones. Susac-specific clones were defined as absent from healthy and MS cohorts, about 1,100 published viral clones and other ImmuneACCESS disease sequences. Through fastp at Q25 and MiXCR, TCRdb rebuilt clones from the public reads, retaining in-frame beta chains. Every entry covers one CDR3 protein and lists the most common genes and DNA from its rows. The V and J calls, along with clone size, are taken from TCRdb and not from the paper's own processing. Counted in this sample were roughly 150,000 distinct CDR3 sequences; approximately 96% of them appeared once. 0.075% to 0.09% of the sample lies in the top ten.

V loses 1 base, J loses 1 base, and the germline ends lie 8 bases apart. The CDR3 sequence holds 14 residues, the cysteine and phenylalanine included. Of all the DNA, just the CDR3 is kept, 42 bases in frame from base 1. According to the germline V gene, CDR1 reads SGHTA and CDR2 reads FQGNSA. Sequenced sample: CD4+ T cells from PBMCs. This receptor was identified in a human donor with Susac syndrome. Recombination connected TRBV7-2 to TRBJ2-7; TRBD2 is a possible D gene, resting on 6 matching bases. The CDR3 here reads CASSLDGGSYEQYF. At the DNA level, the sequence is TGTGCCAGCAGCTTAGACGGGGGATCCTACGAGCAGTACTTC.